Listed here is a single T cell receptor (beta chain). Its antigen is not identified. The data derive from a study of cytotoxic CD8 clonotypes in ibrutinib-treated CLL. Study results and caveats: Clonality correlated strongly with circulating CD8+ T cells and exceeded age-matched healthy donors at baseline. Public clonotypes were seen rarely and were contracted or stable on treatment.

A 1 in 200,000 to 1 in 1 million T cell depth was the sequencing target. TCRdb keeps only in-frame clones here, not all; method: immunoSEQ multiplex PCR. Among approximately 70,000 clones listed, over 75% were seen once. The CDR3 is 15 amino acids. Per the germline V gene, CDR1 is MNHEY and CDR2 is SVGAGI. V was cut by 4 bases and J by 0 bases, with 11 bases left in between. Here the sequenced sample was PBMCs, taken at disease progression, from a patient treated with ibrutinib. This TCR was recovered from a human donor with chronic lymphocytic leukemia. The chain employs TRBV6-5 and TRBJ2-3; D call uncertain. CDR3 nucleotides: TGTGCCAGCAGTTGGGATTGGATCAGCACAGATACGCAGTATTTT. It is translated as CASSWDWISTDTQYF.